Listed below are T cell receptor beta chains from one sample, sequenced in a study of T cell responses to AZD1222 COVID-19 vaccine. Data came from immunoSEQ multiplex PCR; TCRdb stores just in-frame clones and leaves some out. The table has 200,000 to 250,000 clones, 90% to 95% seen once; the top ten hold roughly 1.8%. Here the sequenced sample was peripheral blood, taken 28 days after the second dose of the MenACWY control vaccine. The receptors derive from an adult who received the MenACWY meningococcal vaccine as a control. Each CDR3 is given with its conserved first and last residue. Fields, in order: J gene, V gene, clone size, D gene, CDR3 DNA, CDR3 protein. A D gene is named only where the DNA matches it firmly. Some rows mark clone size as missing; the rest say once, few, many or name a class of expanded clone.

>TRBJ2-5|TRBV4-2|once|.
TGTGCCAGCAGCCAAGAGGCGTACCAAGAGACCCAGTACTTC
CASSQEAYQETQYF
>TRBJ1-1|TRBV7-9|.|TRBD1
TGTGCCAGCAGCTTATCAGGGGGAAATATTGAAGCTTTCTTT
CASSLSGGNIEAFF
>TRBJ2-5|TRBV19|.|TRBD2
TGTGCCAGTAGTATTGCGGGAGCCTGGCAAGAGACCCAGTACTTC
CASSIAGAWQETQYF
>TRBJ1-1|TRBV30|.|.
TGTGCCTGGAGGGAATACGCGAACACTGAAGCTTTCTTT
CAWREYANTEAFF
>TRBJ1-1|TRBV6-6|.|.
TGTGCCAGCAAGCAAGGCGATGAGGGGCGTGATTTCTTT
CASKQGDEGRDFF
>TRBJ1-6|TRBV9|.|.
TGTGCCAGCAGCGGACAGGCCGACAATTCACCCCTCCACTTT
CASSGQADNSPLHF
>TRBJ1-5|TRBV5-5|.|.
TGTGCCAGCACCCAGGGGCCGTATAGCAATCAGCCCCAGCATTTT
CASTQGPYSNQPQHF
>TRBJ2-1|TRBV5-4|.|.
TGTGCCAGCAGCTTGGCGACAGTCAATGAGCAGTTCTTC
CASSLATVNEQFF
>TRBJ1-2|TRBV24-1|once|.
TGTGCCACCAGTGATCATAGGGGCCGGTCTAACTATGGCTACACCTTC
CATSDHRGRSNYGYTF
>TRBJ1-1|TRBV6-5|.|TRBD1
TGTGCCAGCAGAGCAGGGGGCTGGAAAAACACTGAAGCTTTCTTT
CASRAGGWKNTEAFF
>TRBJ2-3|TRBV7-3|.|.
TGTGCCAGCAGCGTACAGCATAGCACAGATACGCAGTATTTT
CASSVQHSTDTQYF
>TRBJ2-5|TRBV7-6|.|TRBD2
TGTGCCAGCAGCTTTGTAGCGGGGGGCTTGTCAGAGACCCAGTACTTC
CASSFVAGGLSETQYF
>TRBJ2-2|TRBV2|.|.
TGTGCCAGCAGTGAGCACGGGAAGGGGGGCGGGGAGCTGTTTTTT
CASSEHGKGGGELFF
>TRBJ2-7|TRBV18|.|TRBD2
TGTGCCAGCTCACCACCGGGGACTAGGTATTCCGAGCAGTACTTC
CASSPPGTRYSEQYF
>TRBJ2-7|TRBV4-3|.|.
TGCGCCAGCAGCCAATCGCGTTCGGGGGGCGGACACACGTACGAGCAGTACTTC
CASSQSRSGGGHTYEQYF
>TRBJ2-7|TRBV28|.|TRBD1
TGTGCCAGCAGTCCATGGACAGGGGCGGCTTACGAGCAGTACTTC
CASSPWTGAAYEQYF
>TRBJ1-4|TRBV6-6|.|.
TGTGCCAGCAGTTACTTTCAGGGATCTAATGAAAAACTGTTTTTT
CASSYFQGSNEKLFF
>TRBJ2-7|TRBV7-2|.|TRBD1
TGTGCCAGCAGCGTCAGGTTCCGGACAGGGGGCCACGAGCAGTACTTC
CASSVRFRTGGHEQYF
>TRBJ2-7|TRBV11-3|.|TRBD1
TGTGCCAGCAGCGTGAGACAGGGGAACTCCTACGAGCAGTACTTC
CASSVRQGNSYEQYF
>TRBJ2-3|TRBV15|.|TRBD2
TGTGCCACGGTAGCGGGAGGATCCACAGATACGCAGTATTTT
CATVAGGSTDTQYF
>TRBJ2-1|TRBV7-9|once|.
TGTGCCAGCAGCCCCCCGACTAGTTTCAATGAGCAGTTCTTC
CASSPPTSFNEQFF
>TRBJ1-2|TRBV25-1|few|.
TGTGCCAGCAGTGAAGGGGACTCAACCAACTATGGCTACACCTTC
CASSEGDSTNYGYTF
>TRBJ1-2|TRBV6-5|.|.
TGTGCCAGCAGTTCCCAGGAGGGGGTTTTTGGCTACACCTTC
CASSSQEGVFGYTF
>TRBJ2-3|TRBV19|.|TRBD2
TGTGCCAGTAGTATAGCGGGAGGGTCGACAGATACGCAGTATTTT
CASSIAGGSTDTQYF
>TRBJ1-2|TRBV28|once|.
TGTGCCAGCAGTGAGGGGGGTTCTAACTATGGCTACACCTTC
CASSEGGSNYGYTF
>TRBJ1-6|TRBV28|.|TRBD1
TGTGCCAGCAGGGGACAGGGAGGTTCACCCCTCCACTTT
CASRGQGGSPLHF
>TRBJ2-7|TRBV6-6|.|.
TGTGCCAGCAGTTACTCGACAGGCCTTTGGGAGCAGTACTTC
CASSYSTGLWEQYF
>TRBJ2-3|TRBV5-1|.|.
TGCGCCAGCAACATACAGGGGGGGACAGATACGCAGTATTTT
CASNIQGGTDTQYF
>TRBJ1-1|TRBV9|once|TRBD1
TGTGCCAGCAGCGGAGGACAGGGGAAAGTAATAGGGGACACTGAAGCTTTCTTT
CASSGGQGKVIGDTEAFF
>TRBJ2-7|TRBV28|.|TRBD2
TGTGCCAGCAGTTCCGCCCGGGGGCGGGAGGCCTACGAGCAGTACTTC
CASSSARGREAYEQYF
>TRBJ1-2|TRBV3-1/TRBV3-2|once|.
TGTGCCAGCAGCCAAACAGGGAGCTATGGCTACACCTTC
CASSQTGSYGYTF
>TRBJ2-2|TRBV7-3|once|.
TGTGCCAGCAGCCCCGTTTACAACACCGGGGAGCTGTTTTTT
CASSPVYNTGELFF
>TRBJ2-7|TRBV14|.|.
TGTGCCAGCAGTCGGGATTCTAATGCCTACTACGAGCAGTACTTC
CASSRDSNAYYEQYF
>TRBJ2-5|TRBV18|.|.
TGTGCCAGCTCACCACCCGTAGAAGAGACCCAGTACTTC
CASSPPVEETQYF
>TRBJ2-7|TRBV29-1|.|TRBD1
TGCAGCGCCCCGGAGTGGACAGGGGGAGTCTACGAGCAGTACTTC
CSAPEWTGGVYEQYF
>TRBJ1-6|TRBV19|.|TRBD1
TGTGCCAGTAGTACCACCGGGACAGGGAATTCACCCCTCCACTTT
CASSTTGTGNSPLHF
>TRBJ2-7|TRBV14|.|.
TGTGCCAGCAGCCAAGTTATCTACGAGCAGTACTTC
CASSQVIYEQYF
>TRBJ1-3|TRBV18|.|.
TGTGCCAGCTCACCCAGTTCCCTCTCTGGAAACACCATATATTTT
CASSPSSLSGNTIYF
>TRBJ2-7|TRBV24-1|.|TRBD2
TGTGCCACCAGAGCGGGAGCGGGCTACGAGCAGTACTTC
CATRAGAGYEQYF
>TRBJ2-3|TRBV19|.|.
TGTGCCAGTAGTATGGAGGACACTAGCACAGATACGCAGTATTTT
CASSMEDTSTDTQYF
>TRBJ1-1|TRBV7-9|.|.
TGTGCCAGCAGCTTGGACAGGAACACTGAAGCTTTCTTT
CASSLDRNTEAFF
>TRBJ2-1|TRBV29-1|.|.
TGCAGCGTTGCCAGGGCTAATGAGCAGTTCTTC
CSVARANEQFF
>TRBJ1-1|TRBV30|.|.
TGTGCCTGGAAGGGGACGGTGAACACTGAAGCTTTCTTT
CAWKGTVNTEAFF
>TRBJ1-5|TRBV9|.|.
TGTGCCAGCAGCGTAGATGCGGGAAGCAATCAGCCCCAGCATTTT
CASSVDAGSNQPQHF
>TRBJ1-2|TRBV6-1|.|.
TGTGCCAGCAGTGAAACAGCCTCCCACACCTTC
CASSETASHTF
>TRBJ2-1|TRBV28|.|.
TGTGCCAGCAGTTTCCCAGCCTCTGGCGATGAGCAGTTCTTC
CASSFPASGDEQFF